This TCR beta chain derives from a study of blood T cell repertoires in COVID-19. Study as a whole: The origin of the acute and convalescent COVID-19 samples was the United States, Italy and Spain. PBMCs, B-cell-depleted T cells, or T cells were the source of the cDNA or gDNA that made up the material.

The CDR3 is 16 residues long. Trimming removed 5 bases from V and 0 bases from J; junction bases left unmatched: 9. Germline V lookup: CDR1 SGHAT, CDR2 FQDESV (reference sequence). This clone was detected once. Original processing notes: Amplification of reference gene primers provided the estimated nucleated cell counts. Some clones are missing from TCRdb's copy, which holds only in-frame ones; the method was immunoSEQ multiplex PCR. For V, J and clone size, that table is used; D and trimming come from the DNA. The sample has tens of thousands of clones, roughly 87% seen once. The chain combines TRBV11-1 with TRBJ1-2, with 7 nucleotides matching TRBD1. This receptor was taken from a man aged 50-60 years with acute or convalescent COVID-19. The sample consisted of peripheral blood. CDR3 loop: CASSPSGTVTNYGYTF. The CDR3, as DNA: TGTGCCAGCAGCCCTTCCGGGACAGTTACTAACTATGGCTACACCTTC.